A single sample gave rise to the 32 T cell receptor beta chains below, sequenced in a study of T cell responses to AZD1222 COVID-19 vaccine. The protocol was immunoSEQ multiplex PCR, while the TCRdb copy is restricted to in-frame clones and leaves out a portion. Altogether approximately 120,000 clones are present, roughly 85% being singletons, with the ten largest covering 3.5% to 4.5%. The sequencing used peripheral blood, collected 28 days after the second AZD1222 dose. The source is an adult who received the AZD1222 COVID-19 vaccine.

The chain has TRBV4-2 and TRBJ1-1, with D possibly being TRBD1 (5 bases). The CDR3 is made up of 13 amino acids. The V gene's germline CDR1 is LGHNA and CDR2 YNFKEQ. The ends were cut back, 4 bases at V and 6 bases at J, with 12 bases in the middle. CDR3 DNA sequence: TGTGCCAGCAGCCCGGGGGGGAGCGCTGAAGCTTTCTTT. It is translated as CASSPGGSAEAFF.

In this sample, this clone turned up once. CDR3 nucleotides: TGTGCCAGCAGCTCGCAGCGGCAGGGTAGAGGACTCAGGGAGCTGTTTTTT. It specifies CASSSQRQGRGLRELFF. V is TRBV7-9 and J is TRBJ2-2, with D perhaps TRBD1 or TRBD2 (5 bases each). The ends were cut back, 4 bases at V and 9 bases at J, with 24 bases in the middle. Germline V CDR1 and CDR2: SEHNR, FQNEAQ (reference sequence). The CDR3 runs 17 residues.

The chain has TRBV5-5 and TRBJ1-1; D is undetermined. Germline values: CDR1 SGHKS, CDR2 YYEKEE (reference sequence). This CDR3 is 15 amino acids long. The V end lost 2 bases, the J end lost 1 base, and 12 bases lay between the germline ends. CDR3 sequence: CASSLSGVSNTEAFF. CDR3 bases: TGTGCCAGCAGCTTAAGCGGGGTCTCGAACACTGAAGCTTTCTTT.

CDR3 amino acids: CASSIGQGDQPQHF. The CDR3 nucleotides are TGTGCCAGTAGTATAGGACAGGGGGACCAGCCCCAGCATTTT. The J gene is TRBJ1-5, the V gene TRBV19, with 9 bases identical to TRBD1. The CDR3 length is 14 residues. The V gene end was trimmed by 1 base and the J gene end by 7 bases; junction bases not matched to a gene: 2. Per germline, CDR1 LNHDA and CDR2 SQIVND (reference sequence).

V usage is TRBV3-1 (or the pseudogene TRBV3-2) and J usage is TRBJ1-6; 7 nucleotides agree with TRBD1. Germline trimming cut 3 bases from V and 7 bases from J; bases unmatched to any gene: 3. In germline, CDR1 is LGHDT, CDR2 YNNKEL (reference sequence). CDR3 size: 14 residues. The CDR3 nucleotides read TGTGCCAGCAGCCACGGGACAGAGAATTCACCCCTCCACTTT. Translating it yields CASSHGTENSPLHF.

J is TRBJ1-1 and V is TRBV30, with D possibly matching TRBD1 (5 bases). The V and J ends lost 5 bases and 1 base respectively, with 17 bases between them. Germline CDR1 is GTSNPN and CDR2 is SVGIG (reference sequence). This CDR3 spans 15 amino acids. The DNA for the CDR3 is TGTGCCTGGGGGGGTGACGGGAGAAGGAACACTGAAGCTTTCTTT. It encodes CAWGGDGRRNTEAFF.

The chain joins TRBV30 to TRBJ1-4; D possibly corresponds to TRBD1 (6 bases). The CDR3 runs 14 residues. V dropped 3 bases and J dropped 6 bases, with 14 bases sitting between them. The germline gives CDR1 GTSNPN, CDR2 SVGIG (reference sequence). The CDR3 reads CAWREAGADEKLFF. The CDR3 coding sequence is TGTGCCTGGAGGGAGGCAGGGGCGGATGAAAAACTGTTTTTT.

The chain combines TRBV9 with TRBJ1-4; D not certain. The germline gives CDR1 SGDLS, CDR2 YYNGEE. V was pared by 4 bases and J by 0 bases, with 10 bases between. This CDR3 is built from 15 residues. This CDR3 reads CASSPRGATNEKLFF. DNA for the CDR3: TGTGCCAGCAGCCCCCGCGGCGCAACTAATGAAAAACTGTTTTTT. Full variable domain (rest looked up from reference TRBV9 and TRBJ1-4): DSGVTQTPKHLITATGQRVTLRCSPRSGDLSVYWYQQSLDQGLQFLIQYYNGEERAKGNILERFSAQQFPDLHSELNLSSLELGDSALYFCASSPRGATNEKLFFGSGTQLSVL.

The chain uses TRBV5-4 and TRBJ1-1, with 9 nucleotides matching TRBD1. The germline V gene has CDR1 SGHNT and CDR2 YYREEE (reference sequence). The CDR3 extends over 15 amino acids. After removal of 4 bases from V and 4 bases from J, the junction contained 8 bases not matched to a gene. CDR3 nucleotides: TGTGCCAGCAGCCCTAGACAGGGGGAAGGCACTGAAGCTTTCTTT. It yields the protein CASSPRQGEGTEAFF.

This chain joins TRBV18 and TRBJ1-5; D ambiguous. Germline CDR1 KGHSH, CDR2 LQKENI. CDR3 length: 15 residues. With 6 bases removed from V and 11 bases from J, the gap between germline ends came to 23 bases. CDR3 sequence reads: CASSPNGPPAVAQHF. DNA for the CDR3: TGTGCCAGCTCCCCGAACGGTCCCCCGGCAGTGGCCCAGCATTTT.

V is TRBV5-6 and J is TRBJ2-1; D unclear. The CDR3 consists of 13 residues. Germline lookup yields CDR1 SGHDT and CDR2 YYEEEE. With 7 bases removed from V and 9 bases from J, the gap between germline ends came to 17 bases. The CDR3 DNA reads as TGTGCCAGCCACAGCTATAAGGCCCCTGAGCAGTTCTTC. It specifies CASHSYKAPEQFF.

The V gene is TRBV29-1, the J gene TRBJ1-1, with D perhaps matching TRBD1 (6 bases). Germline assignment: CDR1 SQVTM and CDR2 ANQGSEA. This CDR3 has 12 residues. V lost 3 bases and J lost 4, with 9 bases in between. CDR3 amino acids: CSVEQGITEAFF. CDR3 nucleotide sequence: TGCAGCGTTGAGCAGGGGATCACTGAAGCTTTCTTT.

The V and J genes are TRBV7-2 and TRBJ1-1, with a tentative D call TRBD1 (5 bases). Germline CDR1 reads SGHTA; CDR2 reads FQGNSA. The V end lost 5 bases, the J end lost 3 bases, and 22 bases lay between the germline ends. The CDR3 has 17 amino acids. Here the CDR3 reads CASSPRGGTLSDTEAFF. CDR3 bases: TGTGCCAGCAGCCCGCGAGGAGGGACCTTATCAGACACTGAAGCTTTCTTT.

The chain links TRBV7-8 to TRBJ2-5, with D maybe TRBD2 (7 bases). The ends were cut back, 1 base at V and 5 bases at J, with 20 bases in the middle. Germline CDR1 and CDR2: SGHVS and FQNEAQ. The CDR3 has 17 residues. DNA for the CDR3: TGTGCCAGCAGCTTAGTCGGAGGTGGGGGGGCCGTTGAGACCCAGTACTTC. It codes for CASSLVGGGGAVETQYF. Full variable domain (rest looked up from reference TRBV7-8 and TRBJ2-5): GAGVSQSPRYKVAKRGQDVALRCDPISGHVSLFWYQQALGQGPEFLTYFQNEAQLDKSGLPSDRFFAERPEGSVSTLKIQRTQQEDSAVYLCASSLVGGGGAVETQYFGPGTRLLVL.

The chain combines TRBV3-1 (or the pseudogene TRBV3-2) with TRBJ2-7; D ambiguous. The CDR3 length is 14 residues. Germline V CDR1 and CDR2: LGHDT, YNNKEL (reference sequence). Trimming stripped 0 bases from V and 5 bases from J, with 11 bases between. The CDR3 region is CASSQDWQVHEQYF. CDR3 nucleotide sequence: TGTGCCAGCAGCCAAGATTGGCAGGTCCACGAGCAGTACTTC.

This chain uses TRBV7-3 with TRBJ1-1, with D possibly being TRBD1 (6 bases). Germline V CDR1 and CDR2: SGHTA, FQGTGA. Trimming pared 2 bases from V and 11 bases from J, leaving 18 bases between. This CDR3 is built from 14 residues. The CDR3 bases are TGTGCCAGCAGCTTATTGGCGGGTACAGGGACGGCTTTCTTT. Translating gives CASSLLAGTGTAFF.

The V and J genes are TRBV5-4 and TRBJ1-4, with 7 bases aligning to TRBD1. V lost 0 bases, J lost 7 bases, and 6 bases stayed unmatched. The CDR3 extends over 15 amino acids. CDR1 and CDR2 (germline): SGHNT, YYREEE (reference sequence). The CDR3 region has the DNA TGTGCCAGCAGCTTGGGAGGGGGCAATAGTGAAAAACTGTTTTTT. Its protein product is CASSLGGGNSEKLFF. Based on the CDR3 plus reference TRBV5-4 and TRBJ1-4, the full variable domain is ETGVTQSPTHLIKTRGQQVTLRCSSQSGHNTVSWYQQALGQGPQFIFQYYREEENGRGNFPPRFSGLQFPNYSSELNVNALELDDSALYLCASSLGGGNSEKLFFGSGTQLSVL.

The rearrangement uses TRBV21-1 and TRBJ1-3. TRBV21-1 is annotated as a pseudogene. The CDR3 is made up of 14 amino acids. CDR3 in DNA: TGTGCCAGCAGCCATATCTCGGGACGTTTTATAGCGGATTTT. It codes for CASSHISGRFIADF.

This chain joins TRBV5-1 and TRBJ2-5, with TRBD1 matching 10 bases. J was trimmed by 4 bases and V by 4 bases; bases with no gene match: 4. The CDR3 has 14 residues. Germline CDR1 reads SGHRS; CDR2 reads YFSETQ. The CDR3 reads CASSTGQGTETQYF. CDR3 coding DNA: TGCGCCAGCAGCACGGGACAGGGGACAGAGACCCAGTACTTC.

A few counts support this clone. The rearrangement joins TRBV6-5 to TRBJ2-7, with D perhaps TRBD1 (6 bases). The V and J ends lost 8 bases and 2 bases respectively, with 10 bases between them. CDR1 MNHEY and CDR2 SVGAGI come from the germline V gene. The CDR3 is made up of 12 amino acids. The CDR3 nucleotides read TGTGCCAGCGGCAGGGGCCCCTACGAGCAGTACTTC. Its translation is CASGRGPYEQYF.

The chain has TRBV28 and TRBJ2-7; the D is unclear. CDR3 length: 14 residues. Germline lookup yields CDR1 MDHEN and CDR2 SYDVKM. Trimming took off 2 bases at V and 4 bases at J, with 12 bases between the two ends. CDR3 amino acids: CASSLTRPLYEQYF. Here the CDR3 DNA reads TGTGCCAGCAGTTTAACAAGGCCCTTATACGAGCAGTACTTC.

The chain is built from TRBV5-5 and TRBJ1-1; D is unresolved. The CDR3 sequence is 13 residues long. With 4 bases removed from V and 3 bases from J, the gap between germline ends came to 10 bases. CDR1 SGHKS and CDR2 YYEKEE come from the germline V gene (reference sequence). The CDR3 reads CASSTAAYTEAFF. The DNA of the CDR3 is TGTGCCAGCAGCACCGCTGCCTACACTGAAGCTTTCTTT.

The chain employs TRBV27 and TRBJ1-6; D remains unclear. V lost 2 bases and J 9 bases, leaving 20 bases between the germline ends. Germline V gives CDR1 MNHEY, CDR2 SMNVEV (reference sequence). The CDR3 totals 17 residues. For the CDR3, the DNA is TGTGCCAGCAGTTTACGCGCGACGGCGCTCACAGCTTCACCCCTCCACTTT. It yields the protein CASSLRATALTASPLHF.

The chain combines TRBV19 with TRBJ1-5; D perhaps matches TRBD1 (5 bases). The germline V gene has CDR1 LNHDA and CDR2 SQIVND (reference sequence). Trimming took 3 bases from V and 3 from J, leaving 12 bases between them. The CDR3 sequence is 15 residues long. In DNA, the CDR3 is TGTGCCAGTAGTATGGCCGGGGCCCCCAATCAGCCCCAGCATTTT. Translated: CASSMAGAPNQPQHF.

The chain joins TRBV23-1 to TRBJ2-2; D gene uncertain. TRBV23-1 is treated as an ORF (open reading frame) with a function not yet certain. The CDR3 is 16 amino acids. V was shortened by 8 bases and J by 1 base, with 17 bases between the two germline ends. The CDR3 region is CASHRLPALNTGELFF. For the CDR3, the DNA is TGCGCCAGCCACCGCCTTCCCGCTCTGAACACCGGGGAGCTGTTTTTT.

The rearrangement links TRBV29-1 to TRBJ1-2; perhaps TRBD1 as D (6 bases). The CDR3 loop spans 15 amino acids. The V gene lost 7 bases and the J gene lost 1 base, with 19 bases spanning the gap. Germline V gene data show CDR1 as SQVTM and CDR2 as ANQGSEA. The CDR3 DNA reads TGCAGCGGGGCGGAATACAGGGCAAATAACTATGGCTACACCTTC. The encoded protein is CSGAEYRANNYGYTF.

The chain joins TRBV19 to TRBJ1-1; weak D call: TRBD1 (6 bases). This CDR3 spans 14 amino acids. Germline CDR1 and CDR2: LNHDA and SQIVND (reference sequence). V dropped 5 bases and J dropped 9 bases, with 19 bases sitting between them. CDR3 coding DNA: TGTGCCAGTAGTGGTCAGGGGACCCAACCAAAAGCTTTCTTT. This gives the protein CASSGQGTQPKAFF.

CDR3 nucleotide sequence: TGTGCCAGTAGTGCCCAGTGGGGGGAAAAACTGTTTTTT. Translated: CASSAQWGEKLFF. The J gene is TRBJ1-4, the V gene TRBV19, with a possible D match to TRBD1 (5 bases). The CDR3 totals 13 residues. The germline gives CDR1 LNHDA, CDR2 SQIVND (reference sequence). The V end was cut by 5 bases, the J end by 8 bases, with 12 bases between.

V and J are TRBV5-4 and TRBJ2-2; D tentatively fits TRBD1 or TRBD2 (6 bases each). Germline lookup yields CDR1 SGHNT and CDR2 YYREEE (reference sequence). The CDR3 extends over 16 amino acids. The germline V and J ends were trimmed by 3 bases and 4 bases, with 16 bases remaining between them. CDR3 sequence (DNA): TGTGCCAGCAGCTCCTTTAGGGGGGATGGCACCGGGGAGCTGTTTTTT. It encodes CASSSFRGDGTGELFF.

The chain links TRBV10-2 to TRBJ2-1; 7 nucleotides line up with TRBD1. Germline values: CDR1 WSHSY, CDR2 SAAADI. V trimming: 6 bases; J trimming: 6 bases; junction bases outside the gene matches: 11. The CDR3 loop spans 15 amino acids. CDR3 sequence: CASRLGQEYFNEQFF. The CDR3 DNA reads as TGCGCCAGCAGATTAGGACAGGAATACTTCAATGAGCAGTTCTTC.

The chain is built from TRBV7-6 and TRBJ2-1, with a weak D call TRBD1 (6 bases). The CDR3 runs 17 residues. Trimming stripped 3 bases from V and 1 base from J, with 16 bases between. The germline V gene encodes CDR1 SGHVS and CDR2 FNYEAQ. The CDR3 protein is CASSFQQGGWSYNEQFF. CDR3 DNA sequence: TGTGCCAGCAGCTTCCAACAGGGCGGTTGGTCCTACAATGAGCAGTTCTTC.

J is TRBJ2-2 and V is TRBV11-2; D unclear. Germline values: CDR1 SGHAT, CDR2 FQNNGV. V lost 1 base, J lost 5 bases, and 5 bases lay in between. The CDR3 extends over 13 amino acids. CDR3 residues: CASSLVRTGELFF. CDR3 nucleotide sequence: TGTGCCAGCAGCTTAGTTAGGACCGGGGAGCTGTTTTTT.